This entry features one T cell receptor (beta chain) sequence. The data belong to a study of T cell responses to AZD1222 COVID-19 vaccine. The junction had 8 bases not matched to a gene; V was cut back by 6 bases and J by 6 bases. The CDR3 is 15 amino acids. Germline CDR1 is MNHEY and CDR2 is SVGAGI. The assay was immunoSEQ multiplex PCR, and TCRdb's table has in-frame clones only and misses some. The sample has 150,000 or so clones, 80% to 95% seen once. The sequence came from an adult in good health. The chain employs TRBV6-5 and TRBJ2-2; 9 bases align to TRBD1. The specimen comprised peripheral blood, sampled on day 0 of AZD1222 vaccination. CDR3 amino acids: CASSQRRQGAGELFF. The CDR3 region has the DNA TGTGCCAGCAGCCAGAGGAGACAGGGGGCCGGGGAGCTGTTTTTT.